This is a list of T cell receptor beta chains from one sample in a study of post-analysis software for immune sequencing data. From the PCR reads, TCRdb called clonotypes with MiXCR, one entry per CDR3 protein. The sample records roughly 400,000 distinct CDR3 sequences, 30% to 45% being singletons. Sequenced sample: blood. The receptors come from a girl under 10 years old with multiple sclerosis. Each CDR3 is given with its conserved first and last residue. Each record gives: V gene, D gene, J gene, clone size, CDR3 protein, CDR3 DNA. The D gene is left open where the match is weak. Size is omitted from some rows. Given values are once, few, many or a class for expanded clones.

V: TRBV7-2
D: .
J: TRBJ1-6
size: few
CDR3: CASSLLQAKRTYNSPLHF
DNA: TGTGCCAGCAGCTTATTACAGGCTAAGAGAACCTATAATTCACCCCTCCACTTT

V: TRBV20-1
D: TRBD1
J: TRBJ2-1
size: .
CDR3: CSAKRTGGYNEQFF
DNA: TGCAGTGCTAAACGGACAGGGGGGTACAATGAACAGTTCTTC

V: TRBV5-1
D: .
J: TRBJ1-5
size: .
CDR3: CASSLSGTDNQPQHF
DNA: TGCGCCAGCAGCCTATCAGGGACGGACAATCAGCCCCAGCATTTT

V: TRBV15
D: .
J: TRBJ2-3
size: few
CDR3: CATSRDIHLNTDTQYF
DNA: TGTGCCACCAGCAGAGATATACACCTGAACACAGATACGCAGTATTTT

V: TRBV28
D: .
J: TRBJ2-7
size: .
CDR3: CASTSQGSGEQYF
DNA: TGTGCCAGCACCTCACAGGGTTCAGGCGAGCAGTACTTC

V: TRBV29-1
D: TRBD2
J: TRBJ2-1
size: .
CDR3: CSVAAGVINEQFF
DNA: TGCAGCGTTGCAGCGGGAGTAATCAATGAGCAGTTCTTC

V: TRBV20-1
D: TRBD2
J: TRBJ2-1
size: many
CDR3: CSASGTSGTLYNEQFF
DNA: TGCAGTGCTAGCGGGACTAGCGGGACCCTCTACAATGAGCAGTTCTTC

V: TRBV9
D: .
J: TRBJ1-2
size: .
CDR3: CASSPGPGYTF
DNA: TGTGCCAGCAGCCCAGGTCCGGGCTACACCTTC

V: TRBV5-1
D: .
J: TRBJ2-7
size: .
CDR3: CASSLVLNEQYF
DNA: TGCGCCAGCAGCTTGGTGCTCAATGAGCAGTACTTC

V: TRBV4-3
D: .
J: TRBJ2-3
size: .
CDR3: CASSQEMRDTQYF
DNA: TGCGCCAGCAGCCAAGAAATGCGAGATACGCAGTATTTT

V: TRBV28
D: .
J: TRBJ2-1
size: .
CDR3: CASVEGYNEQFF
DNA: TGTGCCAGCGTGGAGGGGTACAATGAGCAGTTCTTC

V: TRBV6-5
D: .
J: TRBJ2-7
size: few
CDR3: CASKTWQGGNYEQYF
DNA: TGTGCCAGCAAAACGTGGCAGGGGGGAAATTACGAGCAGTACTTC

V: TRBV5-1
D: .
J: TRBJ2-1
size: few
CDR3: CASIGSPNSNEQFF
DNA: TGCGCCAGCATTGGATCCCCCAATTCCAATGAGCAGTTCTTC

V: TRBV20-1
D: .
J: TRBJ2-3
size: .
CDR3: CSAAVRTDTQYF
DNA: TGCAGTGCTGCGGTTCGCACAGATACGCAGTATTTT

V: TRBV5-1
D: .
J: TRBJ2-1
size: once
CDR3: CASSLVAVGDNEQFF
DNA: TGCGCCAGCAGCTTGGTGGCAGTCGGAGACAATGAGCAGTTCTTC

V: TRBV11-2
D: .
J: TRBJ2-5
size: .
CDR3: CASSPRPGRIETQYF
DNA: TGTGCCAGCAGCCCCCGACCAGGGCGAATCGAGACCCAGTACTTC

V: TRBV6-5
D: TRBD1
J: TRBJ1-1
size: .
CDR3: CATTTGVKTEAFF
DNA: TGTGCCACAACCACAGGGGTAAAGACTGAAGCTTTCTTT

V: TRBV20-1
D: .
J: TRBJ2-7
size: few
CDR3: CSARDRPIRSYEQYF
DNA: TGCAGTGCTAGAGATCGGCCTATCCGATCCTACGAGCAGTACTTC

V: TRBV12-3/TRBV12-4
D: .
J: TRBJ1-2
size: .
CDR3: CASTRQGSNYGYTF
DNA: TGTGCCAGCACCAGGCAGGGATCTAACTATGGCTACACCTTC

V: TRBV18
D: .
J: TRBJ2-7
size: .
CDR3: CASSPNPTPYEQYF
DNA: TGTGCCAGCTCACCCAACCCAACCCCCTACGAGCAGTACTTC

V: TRBV4-2
D: .
J: TRBJ2-6
size: .
CDR3: CASSKATTTGANVLTF
DNA: TGTGCCAGCAGCAAAGCAACGACTACTGGGGCCAACGTCCTGACTTTC

V: TRBV12-3/TRBV12-4
D: TRBD1
J: TRBJ2-5
size: .
CDR3: CTSSLEYLDRGLQETQYF
DNA: TGTACCAGCAGTTTGGAGTATCTCGACAGGGGGCTCCAAGAGACCCAGTACTTC

V: TRBV30
D: .
J: TRBJ2-1
size: .
CDR3: CACPMGGQGNEQFF
DNA: TGTGCCTGCCCCATGGGGGGACAAGGGAATGAGCAGTTCTTC

V: TRBV12-3/TRBV12-4
D: TRBD2
J: TRBJ2-7
size: .
CDR3: CASSFFPSGTYEQYF
DNA: TGTGCCAGCAGTTTTTTCCCTAGCGGGACCTACGAGCAGTACTTC

V: TRBV12-3/TRBV12-4
D: TRBD1
J: TRBJ2-5
size: .
CDR3: CASSQRDRGRETQYF
DNA: TGTGCCAGCAGCCAACGGGACAGGGGGCGAGAGACCCAGTACTTC

V: TRBV12-3/TRBV12-4
D: TRBD2
J: TRBJ2-3
size: .
CDR3: CARSLAGGRRDTQYF
DNA: TGTGCCCGCAGTTTGGCGGGGGGGCGGAGAGATACGCAGTATTTT

V: TRBV18
D: .
J: TRBJ2-5
size: .
CDR3: CASSPQEAAGETQYF
DNA: TGTGCCAGCTCACCTCAGGAAGCGGCGGGGGAGACCCAGTACTTC

V: TRBV4-1
D: TRBD2
J: TRBJ2-5
size: few
CDR3: CASSQSRTSGGETQYF
DNA: TGCGCCAGCAGCCAGTCTAGGACTAGCGGCGGGGAGACCCAGTACTTC

V: TRBV28
D: TRBD2
J: TRBJ2-7
size: .
CDR3: CASSSRLAGGEQYF
DNA: TGTGCCAGCAGTTCCCGACTAGCGGGAGGTGAGCAGTACTTC

V: TRBV5-1
D: .
J: TRBJ1-1
size: .
CDR3: CASSLVGGETEAFF
DNA: TGCGCCAGCAGCTTGGTTGGTGGGGAAACTGAAGCTTTCTTT

V: TRBV12-3/TRBV12-4
D: TRBD1
J: TRBJ1-2
size: .
CDR3: CASSSPATGDHGYTF
DNA: TGTGCCAGCAGTTCACCCGCTACAGGGGACCATGGCTACACCTTC

V: TRBV18
D: .
J: TRBJ2-4
size: few
CDR3: CASSPGEFSQYF
DNA: TGTGCCAGCTCACCAGGAGAGTTCAGTCAGTACTTC

V: TRBV5-1
D: .
J: TRBJ2-5
size: few
CDR3: CASSFGSVQETQYF
DNA: TGCGCCAGCAGCTTTGGGTCAGTCCAAGAGACCCAGTACTTC